These 27 T cell receptor beta chains came from one sample sequenced in a study of PD-L1 blockade in urothelial cancer (dated by TCRdb to the late 2010s). The sample's time point, from its label and the paper: peripheral blood 6 weeks after treatment start. Receptor libraries were prepared by the immunoSEQ multiplex PCR assay. TCRdb took over this immuneACCESS table, retaining in-frame rearrangements with V and J assigned. Such tables are incomplete; in checked studies, under half of the missing clones stem from an unresolved V gene, and the remainder is unexplained. The sample includes tens of thousands of clones, with less than 95% observed a single time. The top ten clones comprise 7.3% of the sample. The input for sequencing was PBMCs, taken around atezolizumab (anti-PD-L1) treatment. Source of these receptors: a man between 65 and 79 years old with urothelial cancer.

The chain joins TRBV5-5 to TRBJ2-4; 10 bases are shared with TRBD1. The V gene's germline CDR1 is SGHKS and CDR2 YYEKEE (reference sequence). This CDR3 is 14 amino acids long. J lost 6 bases, V lost 4 bases, and 4 bases had no gene match. In nucleotides, the CDR3 is TGTGCCAGCAGCGGCCGGGACAGGGGAAACATTCAGTACTTC. It codes for CASSGRDRGNIQYF. Variable domain in full (rest from reference TRBV5-5 and TRBJ2-4): DAGVTQSPTHLIKTRGQQVTLRCSPISGHKSVSWYQQVLGQGPQFIFQYYEKEERGRGNFPDRFSARQFPNYSSELNVNALLLGDSALYLCASSGRDRGNIQYFGAGTRLSVL.

CDR3 DNA: TGTGCCAGCAGCTTAGCGCGTGTGTTAACCGGGGAGCTGTTTTTT. Its translation is CASSLARVLTGELFF. V gene TRBV7-9 combines with J gene TRBJ2-2; D is uncertain. The V and J ends lost 0 bases and 5 bases respectively, with 10 bases between them. Germline V gene data show CDR1 as SEHNR and CDR2 as FQNEAQ (reference sequence). The length of the CDR3 is 15 residues.

J is TRBJ1-1 and V is TRBV5-1, with a tentative D call TRBD1 (5 bases). The CDR3 extends over 14 amino acids. Per the germline V gene, CDR1 is SGHRS and CDR2 is YFSETQ. V was cut by 2 bases and J by 2 bases, with 10 bases left in between. CDR3 region: CASSLRQLNTEAFF. For the CDR3, the DNA is TGCGCCAGCAGCTTACGACAGCTAAACACTGAAGCTTTCTTT.

The chain uses TRBV18 and TRBJ1-1, with D possibly matching TRBD1 (6 bases). Germline assignment: CDR1 KGHSH and CDR2 LQKENI. Trimming stripped 2 bases from V and 6 bases from J, with 22 bases between. The CDR3 covers 17 residues. The CDR3 region has the DNA TGTGCCAGCTCACCAAGTGAACAAGTCCTTTCAGGGGCTGAAGCTTTCTTT. Amino acids: CASSPSEQVLSGAEAFF.

This chain uses TRBV27 with TRBJ1-2; tentative D call: TRBD1 (6 bases). Trimming removed 0 bases from V and 4 bases from J, with 21 bases in between. Germline CDR1 reads MNHEY; CDR2 reads SMNVEV (reference sequence). This CDR3 comprises 18 residues. CDR3 nucleotide sequence: TGTGCCAGCAGTTTATCCGCAATAGCTTTCAGGGGCACCTATGGCTACACCTTC. It is translated as CASSLSAIAFRGTYGYTF.

This rearrangement joins TRBV6-1 to TRBJ1-2; 9 nucleotides agree with TRBD1. The germline V gene has CDR1 MNHNS and CDR2 SASEGT. Unmatched junction bases numbered 9, after V lost 4 bases and J lost 3 bases. The CDR3 runs to 16 residues. The CDR3 sequence is CASSGGTGMSHYGYTF. The CDR3 nucleotides read TGTGCCAGCAGTGGGGGGACAGGGATGTCCCACTATGGCTACACCTTC.

V gene TRBV18 combines with J gene TRBJ1-1; TRBD1 matches 7 bases. V was pared by 2 bases and J by 1 base, with 10 bases of the junction left unmatched. Looked up from germline, CDR1 is KGHSH and CDR2 is LQKENI. The CDR3 length is 17 residues. CDR3 DNA: TGTGCCAGCTCACCAAACCTACAGGGGCTGGCGAACACTGAAGCTTTCTTT. The encoded protein is CASSPNLQGLANTEAFF.

The V call is TRBV10-3, the J call TRBJ1-2; weak D call: TRBD1 (5 bases). The CDR3 is made up of 14 amino acids. V was clipped by 4 bases and J by 2 bases, with 11 bases between them. Germline V gene data show CDR1 as ENHRY and CDR2 as SYGVKD. The CDR3 DNA is TGTGCCATCAGTGTTGGGGAGGGGAACTATGGCTACACCTTC. This sequence encodes CAISVGEGNYGYTF.

In its sample, this clone was seen once. The rearrangement joins TRBV5-6 to TRBJ2-7, with 11 bases fitting TRBD2. The CDR3 totals 14 residues. Per germline, CDR1 SGHDT and CDR2 YYEEEE. With 2 bases clipped from V and 3 bases from J, the junction kept 1 base outside the gene matches. This CDR3 reads CASSFGLAGYEQYF. CDR3 coding DNA: TGTGCCAGCAGCTTTGGACTAGCGGGCTACGAGCAGTACTTC. Together with reference TRBV5-6 and TRBJ2-7, the CDR3 gives the full variable domain: DAGVTQSPTHLIKTRGQQVTLRCSPKSGHDTVSWYQQALGQGPQFIFQYYEEEERQRGNFPDRFSGHQFPNYSSELNVNALLLGDSALYLCASSFGLAGYEQYFGPGTRLTVT.

This clone occurred a few times. This chain joins TRBV6-6 and TRBJ1-5, with TRBD1 matching 8 bases. The CDR3 consists of 15 residues. V dropped 2 bases and J dropped 7; count of bases not matched to a gene: 7. The germline V gene has CDR1 MNHNY and CDR2 SVGAGI (reference sequence). CDR3 loop: CASSYPIDRGQPQHF. The DNA of the CDR3 is TGTGCCAGCAGTTACCCAATAGACAGGGGCCAGCCCCAGCATTTT.

The chain uses TRBV18 and TRBJ2-3; D not resolved. Germline V gives CDR1 KGHSH, CDR2 LQKENI. V was cut by 3 bases and J by 5 bases, with 9 bases left in between. The CDR3 sequence is 13 residues long. CDR3 loop: CASSPISRDTQYF. The DNA for the CDR3 is TGTGCCAGCTCACCGATCTCTAGAGATACGCAGTATTTT.

This chain uses TRBV27 with TRBJ2-7, with a tentative D call TRBD2 (6 bases). Germline V gene data show CDR1 as MNHEY and CDR2 as SMNVEV (reference sequence). Trimming cost V 6 bases and J 4 bases, with 16 bases left between them. CDR3 length: 14 amino acids. The CDR3 DNA follows: TGTGCCAGCAGGTGGCATGGAGGGTCATACGAGCAGTACTTC. It is translated as CASRWHGGSYEQYF.

V usage is TRBV29-1 and J usage is TRBJ2-1; 8 bases are a match to TRBD2. Germline CDR1 is SQVTM and CDR2 is ANQGSEA. Trimming at V came to 2 bases and at J to 4 bases, leaving 16 bases not matched to a gene. This CDR3 spans 18 amino acids. The CDR3 loop is CSVEFLGLAGFRYNEQFF. In DNA form, the CDR3 reads TGCAGCGTTGAATTTCTGGGGCTAGCGGGTTTCCGTTACAATGAGCAGTTCTTC.

The CDR3 DNA reads as TGTGCCAGTAGTAGGGTAGCGGGCTCCTACAATGAGCAGTTCTTC. It specifies CASSRVAGSYNEQFF. This chain uses TRBV19 with TRBJ2-1, with 7 nucleotides matching TRBD2. Per the germline V gene, CDR1 is LNHDA and CDR2 is SQIVND (reference sequence). V dropped 4 bases and J dropped 0; count of bases not matched to a gene: 3. CDR3 length: 15 amino acids.

The V and J genes are TRBV28 and TRBJ2-7; D perhaps matches TRBD1 (6 bases). CDR1 and CDR2 from the germline V gene are MDHEN and SYDVKM. The CDR3 has 13 amino acids. Deletions cut 10 bases from V and 0 bases from J, with 13 bases between. The CDR3 spells CATRDTISYEQYF. DNA of the CDR3: TGTGCCACCCGGGACACCATCTCCTACGAGCAGTACTTC.

This clone was found once. The chain employs TRBV7-9 and TRBJ2-1; no clear D. V was pared by 1 base and J by 2 bases, with 3 bases between. The CDR3 totals 13 residues. Germline V gene sequence: CDR1 SEHNR, CDR2 FQNEAQ (reference sequence). The CDR3 loop is CASSLGTYNEQFF. As DNA, the CDR3 is TGTGCCAGCAGCTTAGGTACCTACAATGAGCAGTTCTTC.

The genes are TRBV2 and TRBJ2-7; D unresolved. Looked up from germline, CDR1 is SNHLY and CDR2 is FYNNEI. Deletions cut 6 bases from V and 13 bases from J, with 13 bases between. CDR3 length: 10 amino acids. CDR3 sequence (DNA): TGTGCCAGCAGCGACGCCAGGTCCTACTTC. It encodes CASSDARSYF.

The J gene is TRBJ2-5, the V gene TRBV28; tentative D call: TRBD1 (6 bases). This CDR3 is 13 amino acids long. V was clipped by 6 bases and J by 3 bases, with 11 bases between them. Germline V gives CDR1 MDHEN, CDR2 SYDVKM. CDR3 region: CASRKQGEETQYF. CDR3 coding DNA: TGTGCCAGCAGGAAACAGGGTGAAGAGACCCAGTACTTC.

The genes are TRBV19 and TRBJ1-1; 7 bases align to TRBD1. The junction had 8 bases not matched to a gene; V was cut back by 7 bases and J by 0 bases. In germline, CDR1 is LNHDA, CDR2 SQIVND (reference sequence). CDR3 length: 15 residues. CDR3 region: CASTSRDSMNTEAFF. The CDR3 DNA is TGTGCCAGTACTTCCCGGGACAGTATGAACACTGAAGCTTTCTTT.

This chain links TRBV10-3 with TRBJ2-2, with TRBD1 matching over 7 bases. The CDR3 length is 14 residues. V was pared by 4 bases and J by 6 bases, with 5 bases of the junction left unmatched. Germline V gives CDR1 ENHRY, CDR2 SYGVKD. CDR3 coding DNA: TGTGCCATCAGTGGAGGGGGCAGGGCCGGGGAGCTGTTTTTT. Translation gives CAISGGGRAGELFF.

V usage is TRBV7-9 and J usage is TRBJ2-1; 8 bases are a match to TRBD1. CDR1 and CDR2 from the germline V gene are SEHNR and FQNEAQ (reference sequence). The CDR3 length is 17 residues. V lost 0 bases, J lost 9 bases, and 13 bases stayed unmatched. CDR3 sequence reads: CASSLAKTGAGLIEQFF. As DNA, the CDR3 is TGTGCCAGCAGCTTAGCGAAGACAGGGGCTGGGTTGATTGAGCAGTTCTTC. The entire variable domain, with the rest obtained from reference TRBV7-9 and TRBJ2-1, is as follows: DTGVSQNPRHKITKRGQNVTFRCDPISEHNRLYWYRQTLGQGPEFLTYFQNEAQLEKSRLLSDRFSAERPKGSFSTLEIQRTEQGDSAMYLCASSLAKTGAGLIEQFFGPGTRLTVL.

The chain carries TRBV7-3 and TRBJ2-1; perhaps TRBD2 as D (5 bases). V dropped 5 bases and J dropped 9 bases, with 14 bases sitting between them. CDR3 length: 13 amino acids. Germline V CDR1 and CDR2: SGHTA, FQGTGA. The CDR3 is CASSTRPEGEQFF. In DNA, the CDR3 is TGTGCCAGCAGCACGAGACCAGAGGGTGAGCAGTTCTTC.

This chain joins TRBV21-1 and TRBJ2-4; the table's D call TRBD1 went unverified against the DNA. TRBV21-1 is deemed a pseudogene. This CDR3 has 14 residues. CDR3 protein: CASSKGTVVNIQYF. The CDR3 DNA reads as TGTGCCAGCAGCAAAGGGACAGTAGTAAACATTCAGTACTTC.

This chain uses TRBV9 with TRBJ1-4; 11 positions agree with TRBD1. Per the germline V gene, CDR1 is SGDLS and CDR2 is YYNGEE. V was clipped by 4 bases and J by 7 bases; unmatched bases: 12. CDR3 size: 17 residues. CDR3 nucleotides: TGTGCCAGCAGCAGCGGACAGGGGGCGCGGTTCTCTGAAAAACTGTTTTTT. It codes for CASSSGQGARFSEKLFF.

V usage is TRBV2 and J usage is TRBJ1-1, with TRBD1 matching 8 bases. The ends lost 6 bases at V and 4 bases at J; junction bases unmatched: 7. The V gene's germline CDR1 is SNHLY and CDR2 FYNNEI. There are 14 residues in the CDR3. CDR3 in amino acids: CASSYTGGGTEAFF. Written as DNA, the CDR3 is TGTGCCAGCAGCTATACAGGGGGAGGCACTGAAGCTTTCTTT.

In this sample, this clone turned up once. J is TRBJ2-1 and V is TRBV27; TRBD1 matches 9 bases. The CDR3 extends over 19 amino acids. J lost 7 bases, V lost 2 bases, and 18 bases had no gene match. Germline assignment: CDR1 MNHEY and CDR2 SMNVEV (reference sequence). This CDR3 reads CASSLAGTGRRVGPNEQFF. The CDR3 DNA follows: TGTGCCAGCAGTTTAGCCGGGACAGGGAGGAGGGTGGGCCCAAATGAGCAGTTCTTC.

The chain links TRBV27 to TRBJ2-4, with 9 bases fitting TRBD2. The CDR3 runs 15 residues. The germline CDR1 and CDR2 sequences are MNHEY and SMNVEV (reference sequence). The J segment lost 7 bases and the V segment lost 0 bases, leaving 4 bases of the junction unmatched. CDR3 coding DNA: TGTGCCAGCAGTTTATCCGGGACTAGCATGAACATTCAGTACTTC. Protein sequence: CASSLSGTSMNIQYF.